This entry lists 12 T cell receptor beta chains sequenced from one sample in a study of cytomegalovirus exposure and HLA in healthy donors. The PCR used 60 Vbeta and 13 Jbeta primers. The assay was immunoSEQ multiplex PCR, and TCRdb's table has in-frame clones only and misses some. The data show approximately 100,000 clones, 50% to 75% seen once. The material sequenced was PBMCs. The receptors were sampled from a man younger than 45 in good health and CMV-seronegative.

This clone was counted between two and nine times. The chain uses TRBV7-2 and TRBJ1-3, with TRBD1 identical over 11 bases. The length of the CDR3 is 17 residues. In germline, CDR1 is SGHTA, CDR2 FQGNSA. V gave up 0 bases and J gave up 2 bases; unmatched junction bases: 3. CDR3 sequence (DNA): TGTGCCAGCAGCTTAGCGCTGGGACAGGGGGCTGGAAACACCATATATTTT. Its protein is CASSLALGQGAGNTIYF.

The chain links TRBV19 to TRBJ1-4; TRBD1 might be the D (6 bases). V gave up 3 bases and J gave up 5 bases, with 16 bases separating them. The CDR3 totals 16 residues. Germline V CDR1 and CDR2: LNHDA, SQIVND (reference sequence). The CDR3 DNA reads TGTGCCAGTAGTATTCCAACAGGGTTGGGCAATGAAAAACTGTTTTTT. The encoded protein is CASSIPTGLGNEKLFF.

The chain carries TRBV25-1 and TRBJ2-7, with D possibly being TRBD2 (5 bases). Deletions cut 1 base from V and 6 bases from J, with 13 bases between. Germline CDR1 is MGHDK and CDR2 is SYGVNS. The CDR3 sequence is 14 residues long. In DNA form, the CDR3 reads TGTGCCAGCAGTGAATCTAGCAGGTTCAGCGAGCAGTACTTC. Protein: CASSESSRFSEQYF.

The chain links TRBV27 to TRBJ2-7, with D tentatively TRBD1 (5 bases). V shed 7 bases and J shed 6 bases, with 10 bases lying between them. The CDR3 has 11 amino acids. Germline assignment: CDR1 MNHEY and CDR2 SMNVEV (reference sequence). CDR3 region: CASTQGSEQYF. CDR3 bases: TGTGCCAGCACCCAGGGATCCGAGCAGTACTTC.

In nucleotides, the CDR3 is TGTGCCAGCAGCTTAGATAACATCGTATCTTCCTACGAGCAGTACTTC. It is translated as CASSLDNIVSSYEQYF. The chain couples TRBV11-2 to TRBJ2-7, with D hard to call. Trimming stripped 0 bases from V and 1 base from J, with 13 bases between. Germline-derived CDR1 and CDR2 are SGHAT and FQNNGV. The CDR3 contains 16 residues.

CDR3 DNA: TGTGCCTGGGGGCTGGGGATCGGAGGCACCGGGGAGCTGTTTTTT. This translates into CAWGLGIGGTGELFF. This chain links TRBV30 with TRBJ2-2; D might be TRBD2 (5 bases). Germline CDR1 reads GTSNPN; CDR2 reads SVGIG (reference sequence). CDR3 length: 15 residues. Between the trimmed V and J ends, which lost 5 bases and 4 bases, there was a span of 17 bases. Variable domain in full (rest from reference TRBV30 and TRBJ2-2): SQTIHQWPATLVQPVGSPLSLECTVEGTSNPNLYWYRQAAGRGLQLLFYSVGIGQISSEVPQNLSASRPQDRQFILSSKKLLLSDSGFYLCAWGLGIGGTGELFFGEGSRLTVL.

V usage is TRBV19 and J usage is TRBJ2-1; D uncertain. The CDR3 length is 16 residues. The V gene lost 5 bases and the J gene lost 9 bases, with 23 bases spanning the gap. Per the germline V gene, CDR1 is LNHDA and CDR2 is SQIVND (reference sequence). The CDR3: CASSLLVCEVDCEQFF. CDR3 sequence (DNA): TGTGCCAGTAGTCTGCTTGTTTGCGAGGTTGATTGTGAGCAGTTCTTC.

This clone has a single count. The junction shows a germline mismatch at one end, possibly a read error. V gene TRBV30 combines with J gene TRBJ1-2; perhaps TRBD1 as D (5 bases). This CDR3 has 13 amino acids. Germline V gene lookup returns CDR1 GTSNPN and CDR2 SVGIG (reference sequence). The CDR3 DNA follows: TGTGCCTGGAGTCCCGGGACGGACTATGGCCACACCTTC. It is translated as CAWSPGTDYGHTF.

This clone came up once. The gene calls are TRBV29-1 and TRBJ2-1, with D perhaps TRBD2 (5 bases). V was clipped by 7 bases and J by 8 bases, with 9 bases between them. Germline CDR1 SQVTM, CDR2 ANQGSEA. The CDR3 loop spans 10 amino acids. The CDR3 loop is CSGRVHEQFF. CDR3 DNA: TGCAGCGGGCGGGTCCATGAGCAGTTCTTC.

The chain joins TRBV5-5 to TRBJ2-2; 7 bases map to TRBD2. This CDR3 region has 14 residues. Germline CDR1 reads SGHKS; CDR2 reads YYEKEE (reference sequence). V trimming: 6 bases; J trimming: 1 base; junction bases outside the gene matches: 3. The CDR3 sequence: CASNIAGNTGELFF. The CDR3 DNA reads TGTGCCAGCAACATAGCGGGGAACACCGGGGAGCTGTTTTTT.

The V gene is TRBV7-2, the J gene TRBJ1-5; 9 positions agree with TRBD1. V lost 5 bases, J lost 5 bases, and 1 base stayed unmatched. The germline V gene has CDR1 SGHTA and CDR2 FQGNSA. The CDR3 sequence is 13 residues long. CDR3 nucleotides: TGTGCCAGCAGCGACAGGGGGGATCAGCCCCAGCATTTT. Its protein is CASSDRGDQPQHF.

The J gene is TRBJ1-5, the V gene TRBV4-3; tentatively, D is TRBD1 (6 bases). Looked up from germline, CDR1 is LGHNA and CDR2 is YSLEER. Trimming took 0 bases from V and 2 from J, leaving 11 bases between them. The CDR3 covers 16 residues. The CDR3 is CASSQEGPGGNQPQHF. For the CDR3, the DNA is TGCGCCAGCAGCCAAGAAGGGCCAGGGGGCAATCAGCCCCAGCATTTT.